This T cell receptor (beta chain) was identified during a study of cytomegalovirus exposure and HLA in healthy donors. Healthy bone marrow donors made up the cohort. About this clone: The antigen remains unidentified.

Overall study results and limits: At a 0.05 false discovery rate, a later analysis found about 17,000 TCR beta sequences to be associated with HLA alleles.

With 60 Vbeta and 13 Jbeta primers, the PCR was carried out. Per the authors' pipeline: In a later analysis, roughly 11 million of 83 million or so unique beta chains occurred in at least two donors. The method was immunoSEQ multiplex PCR; TCRdb's version includes in-frame clones alone and lacks a portion of them. That table furnishes V, J and clone size, whereas the DNA furnished D and trimming. The table includes about 120,000 clones, roughly 76% detected once. Trimming cost V 6 bases and J 2 bases; bases outside gene matches: 3. Germline loops: CDR1 MRHNA, CDR2 SNTAGT. The CDR3 runs to 14 residues.

Sequencing input: PBMCs. The chain carries TRBV6-4 and TRBJ2-2; 7 nucleotides match TRBD2. This sequence was found in a woman aged 50 to 65 in good health and CMV-seronegative. CDR3 in DNA: TGTGCCAGCAGCCGGGACTACAACACCGGGGAGCTGTTTTTT. Translation: CASSRDYNTGELFF.